The present T cell receptor beta chain was sequenced within a study of T cells in localized non-small cell lung cancer. Study-wide results and limits: When the top 100 tumor clones were examined, a median around 61 of them also appeared in the adjacent lung, which was paired and uninvolved.

A remark on this clone: Its matching antigen is unknown.

CDR3 size: 17 residues. V lost 1 base and J lost 6; bases outside the gene matches: 9. Germline loops: CDR1 SGHNT, CDR2 YENEEA. The data were produced by immunoSEQ multiplex PCR, yet TCRdb's version contains in-frame clones alone and is incomplete. This table holds about a thousand clones, roughly a third found once. The authors took atypia-free adjacent lung at least 2 cm from the tumor margin. This specimen was normal lung tissue next to the tumor, taken before any cancer treatment. This TCR was recovered from an older female donor with stage I lung adenocarcinoma. The rearrangement links TRBV11-3 to TRBJ2-2; 9 bases map to TRBD2. CDR3 region: CASSLGGGRAKAGELFF. The CDR3 DNA sequence: TGTGCCAGCAGCTTAGGAGGCGGGAGGGCGAAGGCCGGGGAGCTGTTTTTT.